The present TCR beta chain was sequenced within a study of T cells in Graves' hyperthyroidism and ophthalmopathy. Study summary: Peripheral blood collection took place at initial diagnosis, before any treatment.

RNA transcripts were the template for amplifying TCR beta CDR3 regions. Primed by the HTBI set, a first-round RT-PCR was run on the TCR CDR3. TCRdb reprocessed the multiplex PCR reads via MiXCR and lists one record per CDR3 protein. The sample yields under 650,000 distinct CDR3 sequences, around 15% seen once. Findings of the study overall: Most thyroid clonotypes expanded above 0.001 appeared in blood too.

Thyroid ultrasound, orbital computed tomography, clinical symptoms, and serum thyroxine and TRAb underpinned diagnoses. Each 10 ml fresh peripheral blood draw supplied the PBMCs. This clonotype was detected many times. Its antigen is unidentified. CDR3 length: 11 residues. Germline V gives CDR1 MDHEN, CDR2 SYDVKM. Trimming left V 6 bases short and J 7 bases short, with 10 bases between. This TCR was sampled from a woman in her thirties with Graves' hyperthyroidism. V and J are TRBV28 and TRBJ2-7; unclear D gene. The sample comprised blood. The CDR3: CASSHDWEQYF. CDR3 in DNA: TGTGCCAGCAGCCACGACTGGGAGCAGTACTTC. The full variable domain, rest sourced from reference TRBV28 and TRBJ2-7, is DVKVTQSSRYLVKRTGEKVFLECVQDMDHENMFWYRQDPGLGLRLIYFSYDVKMKEKGDIPEGYSVSREKKERFSLILESASTNQTSMYLCASSHDWEQYFGPGTRLTVT.